This T cell receptor (beta chain) appears in the sequencing data of a study of shared clonotypes between healthy human individuals. At the level of the study: A couple of women and a few men aged 18 to 49 made up the donors. The study, taken as a whole, reports: Non-shared clonotypes displayed generation probabilities falling below those of clonotypes present in all four donors.

As for this clone: The antigen remains unidentified.

Trimming took 7 bases from V and 7 from J; bases not matched to a gene: 6. Germline loops: CDR1 LGHNA, CDR2 YNFKEQ. CDR3 length equals 12 residues. The table came from immunoSEQ multiplex PCR; TCRdb's copy has only in-frame clones and leaves some out. The sample carries about 2.4 million clones, under 95% recorded once. The study drew its donors from healthy HIV-negative adults without recent acute infections or vaccinations. Splitting of CD4+ cells produced CD45RA+ naive and CD45RA-negative memory subsets. Sequencing was performed on naive CD4+ T cells from PBMCs. The subset denotes: CD45RA+ positively selected. The TCR was taken from a man between 18 and 29 years old in good health. Some clones in this sample may be carry-over from other donors' samples. The chain is built from TRBV4-2 and TRBJ2-7; 8 bases line up with TRBD1. The CDR3 DNA is TGTGCCAGCAACCAGGGGGCAGGGGAGCAGTACTTC. Translation gives CASNQGAGEQYF.